This TCR beta chain is drawn from a study of immune evolution from preneoplasia to lung adenocarcinoma. Study conclusions and caveats: Normal lung had the highest top T cell clone frequencies.

About this clone: No antigen is known for it.

Assay used: immunoSEQ multiplex PCR; TCRdb lists only in-frame clones, some missing. The sample holds around 5,000 clones, approximately 86% seen once. V lost 5 bases and J lost 5, with 11 bases in between. The CDR3 sequence is 13 residues long. Germline assignment: CDR1 SEHNR and CDR2 FQNEAQ (reference sequence). Material: FFPE invasive lung adenocarcinoma tissue. The chain carries TRBV7-9 and TRBJ2-3, with unresolved D. This sequence was found in a person aged 50-59 years with lung adenocarcinoma. Written as DNA, the CDR3 is TGTGCCAGCAGCCTAATCCCGGGAGATACGCAGTATTTT. Translating it yields CASSLIPGDTQYF.